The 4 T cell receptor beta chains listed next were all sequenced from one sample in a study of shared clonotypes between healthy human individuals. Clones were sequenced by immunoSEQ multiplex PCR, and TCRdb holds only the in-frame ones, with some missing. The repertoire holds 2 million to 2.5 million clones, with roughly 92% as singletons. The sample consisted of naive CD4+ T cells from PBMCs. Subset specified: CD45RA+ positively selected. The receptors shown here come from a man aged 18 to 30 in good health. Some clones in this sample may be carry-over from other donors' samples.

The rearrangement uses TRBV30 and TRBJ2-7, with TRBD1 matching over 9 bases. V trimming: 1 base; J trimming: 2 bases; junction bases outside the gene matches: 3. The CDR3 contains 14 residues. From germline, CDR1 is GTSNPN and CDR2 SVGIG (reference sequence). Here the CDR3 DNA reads TGTGCCTGGAGTGACCGGGACAGGGCCTACGAGCAGTACTTC. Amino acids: CAWSDRDRAYEQYF.

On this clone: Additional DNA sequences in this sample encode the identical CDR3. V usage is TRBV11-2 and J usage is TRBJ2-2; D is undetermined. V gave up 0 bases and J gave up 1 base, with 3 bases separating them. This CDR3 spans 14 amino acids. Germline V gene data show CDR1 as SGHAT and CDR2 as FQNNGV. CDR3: CASSLDRNTGELFF. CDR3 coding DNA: TGTGCCAGCAGCTTAGATCGGAACACCGGGGAGCTGTTTTTT.

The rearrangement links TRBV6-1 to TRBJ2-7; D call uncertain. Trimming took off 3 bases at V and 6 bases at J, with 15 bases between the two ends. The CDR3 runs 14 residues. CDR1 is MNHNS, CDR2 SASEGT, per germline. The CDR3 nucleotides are TGTGCCAGCAGTGACGCGAGTCCTTGGGGCGAGCAGTACTTC. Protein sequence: CASSDASPWGEQYF.

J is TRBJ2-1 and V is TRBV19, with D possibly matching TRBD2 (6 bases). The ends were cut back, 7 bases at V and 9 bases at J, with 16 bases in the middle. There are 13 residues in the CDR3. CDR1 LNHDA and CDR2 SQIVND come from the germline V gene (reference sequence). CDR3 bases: TGTGCCAGTAAGCGACTAGAAGTTGGTGAGCAGTTCTTC. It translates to CASKRLEVGEQFF.